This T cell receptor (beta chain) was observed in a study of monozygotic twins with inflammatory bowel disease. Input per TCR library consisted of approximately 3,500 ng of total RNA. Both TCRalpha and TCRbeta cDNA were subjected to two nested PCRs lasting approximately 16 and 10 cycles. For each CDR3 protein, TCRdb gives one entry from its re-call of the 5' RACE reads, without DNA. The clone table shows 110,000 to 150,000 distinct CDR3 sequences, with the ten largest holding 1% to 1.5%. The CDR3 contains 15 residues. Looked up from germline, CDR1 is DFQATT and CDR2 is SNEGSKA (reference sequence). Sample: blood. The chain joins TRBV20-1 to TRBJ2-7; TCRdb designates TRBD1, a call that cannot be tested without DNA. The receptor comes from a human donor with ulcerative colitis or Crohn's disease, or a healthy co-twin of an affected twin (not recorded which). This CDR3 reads CSVHKPGTGNYEQYF.